This T cell receptor (beta chain) was sequenced for a study of Ad26.COV2.S vaccination and SARS-CoV-2 variants. Study in general: Recipients of Ad26.COV2.S got it intramuscularly, once or twice 56 days apart. Broader study findings: The TCR breadth and depth analyses may have understated or missed part of the total T cell responses. Relative to placebo recipients, vaccine recipients exhibited elevated spike-specific TCR breadth. Reportedly, spike-specific CD8+ and CD4+ T cell responses achieved substantial breadth once vaccination had taken place.

As to treatment: roughly 18 received Ad26.COV2.S at low or high dose, single or two shots; about five received placebo; per-sample allocation not given. Sampling happened 63 days after the first vaccine or placebo injection. Produced via immunoSEQ multiplex PCR; TCRdb's table is partial and in-frame only. The sample records about 350,000 clones, approximately 84% being singletons. Trimming removed 3 bases from V and 1 base from J, with 7 bases in between. The CDR3 covers 13 residues. CDR1 is MNHEY and CDR2 is SVGEGT in the germline V gene. With regard to this clone: Antigen specificity is unknown.

The TCR comes from a person aged 18-60 years who received the Ad26.COV2.S COVID-19 vaccine or a placebo. V usage is TRBV6-2 or TRBV6-3 and J usage is TRBJ2-7; no clear D gene. Sample: peripheral blood, taken in a trial of Ad26.COV2.S vaccine versus placebo. The CDR3 spells CASSYLGSYEQYF. CDR3 in DNA: TGTGCCAGCAGTTATCTGGGTTCCTACGAGCAGTACTTC.